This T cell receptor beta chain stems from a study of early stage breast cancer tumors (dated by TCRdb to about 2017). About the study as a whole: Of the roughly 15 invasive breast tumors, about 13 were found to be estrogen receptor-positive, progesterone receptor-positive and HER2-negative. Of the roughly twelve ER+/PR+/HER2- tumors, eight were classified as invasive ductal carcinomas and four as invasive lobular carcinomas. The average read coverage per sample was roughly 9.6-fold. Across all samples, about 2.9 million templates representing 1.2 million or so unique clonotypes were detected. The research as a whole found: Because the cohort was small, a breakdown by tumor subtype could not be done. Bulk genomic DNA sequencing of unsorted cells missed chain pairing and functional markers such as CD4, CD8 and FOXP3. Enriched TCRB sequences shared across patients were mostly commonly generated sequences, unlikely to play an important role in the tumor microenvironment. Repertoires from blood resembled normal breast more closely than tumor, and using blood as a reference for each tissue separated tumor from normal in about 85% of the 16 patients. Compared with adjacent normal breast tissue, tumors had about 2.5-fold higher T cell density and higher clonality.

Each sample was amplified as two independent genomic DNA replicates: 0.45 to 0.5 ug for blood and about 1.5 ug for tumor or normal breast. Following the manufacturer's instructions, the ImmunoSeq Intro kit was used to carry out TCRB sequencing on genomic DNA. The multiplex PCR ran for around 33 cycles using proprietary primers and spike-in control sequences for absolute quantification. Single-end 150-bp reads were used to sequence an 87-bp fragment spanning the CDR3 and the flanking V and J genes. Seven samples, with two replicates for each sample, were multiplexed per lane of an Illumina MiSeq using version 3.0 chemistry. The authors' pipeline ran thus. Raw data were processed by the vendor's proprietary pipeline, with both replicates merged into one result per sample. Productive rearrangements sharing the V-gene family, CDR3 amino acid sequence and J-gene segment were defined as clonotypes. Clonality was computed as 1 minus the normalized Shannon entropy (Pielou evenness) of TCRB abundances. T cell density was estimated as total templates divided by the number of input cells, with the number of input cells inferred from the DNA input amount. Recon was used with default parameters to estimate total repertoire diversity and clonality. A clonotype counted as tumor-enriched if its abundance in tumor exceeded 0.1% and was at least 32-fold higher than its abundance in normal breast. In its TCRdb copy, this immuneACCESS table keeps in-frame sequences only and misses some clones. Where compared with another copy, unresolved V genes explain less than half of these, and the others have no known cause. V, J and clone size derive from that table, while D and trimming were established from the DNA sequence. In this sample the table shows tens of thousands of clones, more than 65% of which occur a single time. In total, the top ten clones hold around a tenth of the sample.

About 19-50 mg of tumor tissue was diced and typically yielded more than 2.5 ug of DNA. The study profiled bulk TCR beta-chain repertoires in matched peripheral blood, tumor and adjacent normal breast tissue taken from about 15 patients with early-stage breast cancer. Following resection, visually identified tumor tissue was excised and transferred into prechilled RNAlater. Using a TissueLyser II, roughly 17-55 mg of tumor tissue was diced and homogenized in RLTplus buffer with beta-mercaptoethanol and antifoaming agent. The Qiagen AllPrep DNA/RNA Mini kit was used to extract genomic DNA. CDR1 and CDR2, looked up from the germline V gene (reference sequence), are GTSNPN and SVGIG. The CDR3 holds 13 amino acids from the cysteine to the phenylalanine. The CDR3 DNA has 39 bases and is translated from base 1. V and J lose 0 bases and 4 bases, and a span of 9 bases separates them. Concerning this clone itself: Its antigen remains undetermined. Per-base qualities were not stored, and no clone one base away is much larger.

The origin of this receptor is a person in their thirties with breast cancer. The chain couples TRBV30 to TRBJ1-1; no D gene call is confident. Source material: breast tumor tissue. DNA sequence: TGTGCCTGGAGTGTAACTCTGGGCACTGAAGCTTTCTTT. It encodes CAWSVTLGTEAFF. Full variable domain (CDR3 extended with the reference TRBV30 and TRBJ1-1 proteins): SQTIHQWPATLVQPVGSPLSLECTVEGTSNPNLYWYRQAAGRGLQLLFYSVGIGQISSEVPQNLSASRPQDRQFILSSKKLLLSDSGFYLCAWSVTLGTEAFFGQGTRLTVV.